This TCR beta chain was observed in a study of post-analysis software for immune sequencing data. TCR beta cDNA libraries included unique molecular identifiers. The yield from roughly 1 to 10 million T cells was 500,000 or so cDNA molecules in total. Via MiXCR, TCRdb re-called the PCR reads, giving one row per CDR3 protein. This sample carries more than 450,000 distinct CDR3 sequences, roughly two fifths of them seen once, and the ten largest clones take more than 1.5%. Whole-study findings and limits: Several TRBV segments occurring more often in patients than controls included TRBV5-6, TRBV5-1 and TRBV20-1. Strong same-batch co-clustering of samples appeared with F measure clustering. Diversity measured as normalized Chao1 was significantly lower in multiple sclerosis patients than in controls.

CDR3 length: 14 residues. Trimming removed 5 bases from V and 7 bases from J; junction bases left unmatched: 8. CDR1 is SEHNR, CDR2 FQNEAQ, per germline (reference sequence). This clonotype was observed a handful of times. Its antigen is unknown. The rearrangement uses TRBV7-9 and TRBJ2-4, with 7 bases identical to TRBD2. The sample was blood. The sequence derives from a girl aged 5 to 17 with multiple sclerosis. This chain's CDR3 is CASSHRREGNIQYF. In nucleotides, the CDR3 is TGTGCCAGCAGCCACCGAAGGGAGGGCAACATTCAGTACTTC.